These T cell receptor beta chains were read from a single sample in a study of T-cell reconstitution after alpha-beta-depleted transplantation in children. One entry per CDR3 protein results from TCRdb running MiXCR on the PCR reads. The repertoire has approximately 300,000 distinct CDR3 sequences, around 10% of them found once; the top ten carry less than 9%. The material was PBMCs, obtained before TCRalphabeta/CD19-depleted stem cell transplant. All receptors come from a boy under two years old with acute myeloid leukemia, due to receive a stem cell transplant. Both conserved end residues are part of each CDR3.

v_call cdr3_aa
TRBV28 CASSLEKRRQGTSGRPDEQFF
TRBV18 CASSPLVGPISYEQYF
TRBV20-1 CSARSGTTYEQYF
TRBV12-5 CASGLVIGRDLQETQYF
TRBV23-1 CASSQSSAQYF
TRBV6-1 CASSDGTSGIAYEQYF
TRBV12-3/TRBV12-4 CASSFGTRDETQYF
TRBV12-3/TRBV12-4 CASSFQNSYEQYF
TRBV12-3/TRBV12-4 CASSRRGLAGLRYEQYF
TRBV7-1 CASSSPTGANEQFF
TRBV4-1 CASSHSSGGSYEQYF
TRBV29-1 CSVARTTRISYNEQFF
TRBV9 CASSVLGTGDYEQYF
TRBV2 CASSDRATTTNYSYTF
TRBV20-1 CSAVNSGLSYEQYF
TRBV27 CASSLRDRTNTGELFF
TRBV5-6 CASSLLVSSYEQYF
TRBV12-3/TRBV12-4 CASSFGTGTYEQYF
TRBV24-1 CATRPGTGNTGELFF
TRBV10-2 CASGGSGELFF
TRBV7-9 CASSRLLEKLTDTQYF
TRBV12-3/TRBV12-4 CASSSDRGRAYEQYF
TRBV20-1 CSASDQSSYNEQFF
TRBV29-1 CSVEKGQGAREQYF
TRBV20-1 CSALQDNEQFF
TRBV20-1 CSARGGGTSGYNEQFF
TRBV11-1 CASSFALSRDRGTDTQYF
TRBV11-2 CASSLWGSPEILPSSYNEQFF
TRBV10-3 CAISEKLAGGAYNEQFF
TRBV6-5 CASSYPRGSGNTIYF
TRBV6-5 CASSYPPPKDTEAFF
TRBV10-2 CASNGLGETQYF
TRBV5-8 CASRPGQVISYNSPLHF
TRBV7-6 CASSLGLGRDTEAFF
TRBV5-1 CASRTGGSYEQYF
TRBV6-5 CASSSLTGGPHQPQHF
TRBV20-1 CSARVSRGPLFGQFF
TRBV4-2 CASSQPDDTDTQYF
TRBV7-3 CASSPGGEGDTQYF
TRBV18 CASSPTGEVGETQYF
TRBV6-1 CASSVTQGAGSPLHF
TRBV12-3/TRBV12-4 CASSSPDRGDYEQYF
TRBV20-1 CSAPYRGSYEQYF
TRBV28 CASSFLGGGSNEQFF
TRBV5-1 CASSLASGAGNTIYF
TRBV12-3/TRBV12-4 CASSLGTVRSSYNEQFF
TRBV20-1 CSARISGANVLTF
TRBV18 CASSPGRLNEKLFF
TRBV21-1 CASSRSGGTEAFF
TRBV29-1 CSVDTPGYAFF
TRBV5-1 CASSLRGGLADNEQFF
TRBV18 CASSPAGNQYTQYF